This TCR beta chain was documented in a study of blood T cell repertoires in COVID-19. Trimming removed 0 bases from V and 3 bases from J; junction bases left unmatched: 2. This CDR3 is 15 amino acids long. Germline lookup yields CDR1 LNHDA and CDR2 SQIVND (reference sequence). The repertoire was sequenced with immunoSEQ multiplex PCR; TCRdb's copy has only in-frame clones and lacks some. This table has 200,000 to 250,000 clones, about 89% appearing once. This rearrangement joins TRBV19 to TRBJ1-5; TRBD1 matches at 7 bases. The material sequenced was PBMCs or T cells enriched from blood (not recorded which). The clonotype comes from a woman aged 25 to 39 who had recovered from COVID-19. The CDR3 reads CASSIDDRDNQPQHF. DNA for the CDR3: TGTGCCAGTAGTATAGATGACAGGGACAATCAGCCCCAGCATTTT. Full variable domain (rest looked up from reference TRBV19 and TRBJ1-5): DGGITQSPKYLFRKEGQNVTLSCEQNLNHDAMYWYRQDPGQGLRLIYYSQIVNDFQKGDIAEGYSVSREKKESFPLTVTSAQKNPTAFYLCASSIDDRDNQPQHFGDGTRLSIL.